This T cell receptor beta chain was documented in a study of blood T cell repertoires in COVID-19 (TCRdb year 2020). A note on the overall study: Collaborator samples came from the United States, Italy and Spain and covered acute and convalescent phases of COVID-19. Where available, HLA class I and class II types were obtained from metadata supplied by the sample provider rather than from assay-based typing. The material from the prospective study consisted of cDNA or gDNA derived from T cells, B-cell-depleted T cells, or PBMCs. Samples came from the ongoing ImmuneRACE study (first 160 participants) plus 1,254 subjects from 6 global collaborators. Sample metadata almost always included a de-identified subject ID, COVID-19 status, age in years and sex. The repertoires were released in a freely available public database intended as a resource for research on the immune response to SARS-CoV-2. Subjects who had been exposed to COVID-19, were actively infected with it, or had recovered from it provided the deeply sampled blood TCRbeta repertoires that made up the dataset. The full study reports these points: The amount of clinical and demographic metadata varied by source and participant and was provided uncurated.

The collaborating institutions used their own protocols to collect whole blood in K2EDTA tubes. For TCRbeta analysis, collaborator samples were shipped as frozen whole blood, as isolated PBMCs, or as DNA extracted from either sample type. As to this clone: The antigen this receptor binds is unknown. The input lacks base qualities; no much larger clone sits a single base away.

V has 2 bases trimmed and J has 3 bases trimmed; junction bases matching no gene number 12. CDR1 MNHEY and CDR2 SMNVEV are derived from the germline V gene (reference sequence). The CDR3, cysteine through phenylalanine, is 17 amino acids long. This entry keeps only the CDR3 DNA: 51 bases, framed from base 1. TCRbeta CDR3 regions were amplified from genomic DNA by means of the immunoSEQ Assay, a bias-controlled multiplex PCR. Per the authors' processing: Nucleated cell counts per sample were estimated from amplification of reference gene primers within the assay. To quantify the absolute abundance of each unique TCRbeta CDR3 rearrangement, sequence reads were collapsed and filtered. Productive Simpson clonality was computed per sample as the square root of Simpson's diversity index over productive rearrangements. In its TCRdb copy, this immuneACCESS table keeps in-frame sequences only and misses some clones. Where compared with another copy, unresolved V genes explain less than half of these, and the others have no known cause. For V, J and clone size, that table is used; D and trimming come from the DNA. Here the sample has about 410,000 clones; about nine tenths occur a single time. Clones ranked in the top ten supply under 1.5% of the sample.

The sequence was obtained from a woman in her twenties or thirties with active or convalescent COVID-19. The chain couples TRBV27 to TRBJ1-2; TRBD1 agrees with 7 junctional bases. The sequencing sample was made of peripheral blood. This receptor carries the CDR3 CASSLMGGQLRDYGYTF. The sequence in DNA is TGTGCCAGCAGTTTAATGGGGGGACAGTTGAGAGACTATGGCTACACCTTC.